This is a list of T cell receptor beta chains from one sample in a study of technical replicates of blood from several donors. Some clones are missing from TCRdb's copy, which holds only in-frame ones; the method was immunoSEQ multiplex PCR. The sample shows about 72,000 clones, 92% of them seen only once. The sequenced sample was T cells isolated from PBMCs. The receptors were gathered from a human donor in good health. CDR3s include the opening cysteine and the closing phenylalanine or tryptophan. Fields, in order: V gene, clone size, D gene, CDR3 length, J gene, CDR3 protein, CDR3 DNA. The D gene is left open where the match is weak. Only some rows state a clone size, as once, few, many or a class for expanded clones.

V gene: TRBV4-3; clone size: NA; D gene: TRBD2; CDR3 length: 13; J gene: TRBJ2-7; CDR3 protein: CASSHPGGWEQYF; CDR3 DNA: TGCGCCAGCAGCCACCCCGGGGGGTGGGAGCAGTACTTC
V gene: TRBV9; clone size: NA; D gene: TRBD1; CDR3 length: 14; J gene: TRBJ1-2; CDR3 protein: CASSVDRALYGYTF; CDR3 DNA: TGTGCCAGCAGCGTCGACAGGGCGCTTTATGGCTACACCTTC
V gene: TRBV6-1; clone size: NA; D gene: NA; CDR3 length: 14; J gene: TRBJ2-2; CDR3 protein: CASSVGEATGELFF; CDR3 DNA: TGTGCCAGCAGTGTCGGAGAAGCCACCGGGGAGCTGTTTTTT
V gene: TRBV21-1; clone size: NA; D gene: NA; CDR3 length: 13; J gene: TRBJ2-7; CDR3 protein: CASSKDFRNEQYF; CDR3 DNA: TGTGCCAGCAGCAAAGATTTCAGGAACGAGCAGTACTTC
V gene: TRBV6-1; clone size: NA; D gene: NA; CDR3 length: 10; J gene: TRBJ1-1; CDR3 protein: CATGWTEAFF; CDR3 DNA: TGTGCCACGGGGTGGACTGAAGCTTTCTTT
V gene: TRBV9; clone size: NA; D gene: TRBD2; CDR3 length: 15; J gene: TRBJ2-5; CDR3 protein: CASSALAGAGETQYF; CDR3 DNA: TGTGCCAGCAGCGCCCTAGCGGGAGCTGGCGAGACCCAGTACTTC
V gene: TRBV30; clone size: NA; D gene: TRBD1; CDR3 length: 13; J gene: TRBJ1-5; CDR3 protein: CAWSSRGEQPQHF; CDR3 DNA: TGTGCTTGGAGCAGCAGGGGGGAACAGCCCCAGCATTTT
V gene: TRBV10-1; clone size: NA; D gene: NA; CDR3 length: 16; J gene: TRBJ2-3; CDR3 protein: CASSDSRKSFLDTQYF; CDR3 DNA: TGCGCCAGCAGTGATTCTAGGAAGTCTTTCCTAGATACGCAGTATTTT
V gene: TRBV28; clone size: NA; D gene: NA; CDR3 length: 14; J gene: TRBJ2-7; CDR3 protein: CASTSAGEGYEQYF; CDR3 DNA: TGTGCCAGCACCTCGGCAGGGGAAGGTTACGAGCAGTACTTC
V gene: TRBV2; clone size: NA; D gene: NA; CDR3 length: 15; J gene: TRBJ2-6; CDR3 protein: CASSHRDAGANVLTF; CDR3 DNA: TGTGCCAGCAGCCACAGGGACGCTGGGGCCAACGTCCTGACTTTC
V gene: TRBV5-1; clone size: NA; D gene: NA; CDR3 length: 13; J gene: TRBJ2-5; CDR3 protein: CASSLDPSGTQYF; CDR3 DNA: TGCGCCAGCAGCTTGGATCCCTCGGGGACCCAGTACTTC
V gene: TRBV28; clone size: NA; D gene: TRBD2; CDR3 length: 16; J gene: TRBJ2-5; CDR3 protein: CASSLEGLAGGETQYF; CDR3 DNA: TGTGCCAGCAGTTTAGAGGGACTAGCGGGAGGAGAGACCCAGTACTTC
V gene: TRBV18; clone size: NA; D gene: TRBD2; CDR3 length: 16; J gene: TRBJ2-1; CDR3 protein: CASSPTLAGEVREQFF; CDR3 DNA: TGTGCCAGCTCACCAACTCTAGCGGGAGAAGTACGGGAGCAGTTCTTC
V gene: TRBV29-1; clone size: NA; D gene: TRBD1; CDR3 length: 14; J gene: TRBJ2-2; CDR3 protein: CSVTGGTNTGELFF; CDR3 DNA: TGCAGCGTTACAGGGGGCACGAACACCGGGGAGCTGTTTTTT
V gene: TRBV13; clone size: NA; D gene: NA; CDR3 length: 14; J gene: TRBJ2-7; CDR3 protein: CASSLAGDSYEQYF; CDR3 DNA: TGTGCCAGCAGCTTAGCGGGGGACTCCTACGAGCAGTACTTC
V gene: TRBV9; clone size: NA; D gene: TRBD1; CDR3 length: 17; J gene: TRBJ1-4; CDR3 protein: CASSAQPLGQGEEKLFF; CDR3 DNA: TGTGCCAGCAGCGCCCAACCTTTGGGACAGGGAGAAGAAAAACTGTTTTTT
V gene: TRBV13; clone size: NA; D gene: NA; CDR3 length: 14; J gene: TRBJ2-7; CDR3 protein: CASSFGGRGYEQYF; CDR3 DNA: TGTGCCAGCAGCTTCGGGGGCAGGGGGTACGAGCAGTACTTC
V gene: TRBV5-1; clone size: NA; D gene: NA; CDR3 length: 14; J gene: TRBJ1-1; CDR3 protein: CASSFLGRETEAFF; CDR3 DNA: TGCGCCAGCAGCTTCCTAGGGAGGGAGACTGAAGCTTTCTTT
V gene: TRBV5-1; clone size: NA; D gene: TRBD2; CDR3 length: 14; J gene: TRBJ2-5; CDR3 protein: CASSYGTSQETQYF; CDR3 DNA: TGCGCCAGCAGCTACGGGACTAGCCAAGAGACCCAGTACTTC
V gene: TRBV6-4; clone size: few; D gene: NA; CDR3 length: 14; J gene: TRBJ2-2; CDR3 protein: CASSDSSVTGELFF; CDR3 DNA: TGTGCCAGCAGTGACTCTAGCGTCACCGGGGAGCTGTTTTTT
V gene: TRBV4-1; clone size: NA; D gene: NA; CDR3 length: 17; J gene: TRBJ1-1; CDR3 protein: CASSLPGLLNSNTEAFF; CDR3 DNA: TGCGCCAGCAGCCTACCGGGACTCCTAAACTCGAACACTGAAGCTTTCTTT
V gene: TRBV11-2; clone size: NA; D gene: NA; CDR3 length: 18; J gene: TRBJ2-4; CDR3 protein: CASSSIKFGGRAKNIQYF; CDR3 DNA: TGTGCCAGCAGCTCCATAAAGTTCGGGGGTCGGGCCAAAAACATTCAGTACTTC
V gene: TRBV6-5; clone size: NA; D gene: TRBD2; CDR3 length: 16; J gene: TRBJ2-7; CDR3 protein: CASSYSAGEATYEQYF; CDR3 DNA: TGTGCCAGCAGTTACTCGGCGGGAGAAGCCACCTACGAGCAGTACTTC
V gene: TRBV19; clone size: NA; D gene: NA; CDR3 length: 16; J gene: TRBJ1-5; CDR3 protein: CASSIVGVYSNQPQHF; CDR3 DNA: TGTGCCAGTAGTATAGTGGGAGTTTATAGCAATCAGCCCCAGCATTTT
V gene: TRBV25-1; clone size: NA; D gene: NA; CDR3 length: 16; J gene: TRBJ2-1; CDR3 protein: CASSEWGLSSYNEQFF; CDR3 DNA: TGTGCCAGCAGTGAATGGGGGCTCAGCTCCTACAATGAGCAGTTCTTC
V gene: TRBV10-3; clone size: NA; D gene: NA; CDR3 length: 15; J gene: TRBJ2-1; CDR3 protein: CAISSGGSSYNEQFF; CDR3 DNA: TGTGCCATCAGTAGCGGAGGGAGCTCCTACAATGAGCAGTTCTTC
V gene: TRBV5-5; clone size: NA; D gene: TRBD1; CDR3 length: 15; J gene: TRBJ1-5; CDR3 protein: CASSSTGVSNQPQHF; CDR3 DNA: TGTGCCAGCAGCTCGACAGGGGTTAGCAATCAGCCCCAGCATTTT
V gene: TRBV28; clone size: NA; D gene: TRBD1; CDR3 length: 12; J gene: TRBJ1-1; CDR3 protein: CAGRDRGSEAFF; CDR3 DNA: TGTGCCGGCCGGGACAGGGGAAGTGAAGCTTTCTTT
V gene: TRBV27; clone size: NA; D gene: NA; CDR3 length: 15; J gene: TRBJ2-1; CDR3 protein: CASSFLMGRNPEQFF; CDR3 DNA: TGTGCCAGCAGTTTCTTAATGGGCAGGAACCCTGAGCAGTTCTTC
V gene: TRBV12-5; clone size: NA; D gene: TRBD1; CDR3 length: 14; J gene: TRBJ1-1; CDR3 protein: CVLIDRERNTEAFF; CDR3 DNA: TGTGTTCTCATTGACAGGGAGAGGAACACTGAAGCTTTCTTT
V gene: TRBV9; clone size: NA; D gene: NA; CDR3 length: 14; J gene: TRBJ2-1; CDR3 protein: CASTTGRGSDEQFF; CDR3 DNA: TGTGCCAGCACCACTGGAAGGGGAAGCGATGAGCAGTTCTTC
V gene: TRBV11-2; clone size: once; D gene: NA; CDR3 length: 16; J gene: TRBJ2-3; CDR3 protein: CASSLDRGGAADTQYF; CDR3 DNA: TGTGCCAGCAGCTTAGACAGAGGAGGGGCCGCAGATACGCAGTATTTT
V gene: TRBV6-5; clone size: NA; D gene: NA; CDR3 length: 15; J gene: TRBJ1-5; CDR3 protein: CASSYSFRGNQPQHF; CDR3 DNA: TGTGCCAGCAGTTACTCTTTCAGGGGCAATCAGCCCCAGCATTTT
V gene: TRBV5-6; clone size: NA; D gene: TRBD1; CDR3 length: 16; J gene: TRBJ1-1; CDR3 protein: CASSQGQVFMNTEAFF; CDR3 DNA: TGTGCCAGCAGTCAAGGACAGGTCTTTATGAACACTGAAGCTTTCTTT
V gene: TRBV15; clone size: once; D gene: TRBD2; CDR3 length: 17; J gene: TRBJ2-6; CDR3 protein: CATAGRDGLRGANVLTF; CDR3 DNA: TGTGCCACGGCGGGGAGGGACGGCTTACGAGGGGCCAACGTCCTGACTTTC
V gene: TRBV10-1; clone size: NA; D gene: TRBD2; CDR3 length: 15; J gene: TRBJ2-7; CDR3 protein: CASSLWRETSYEQYF; CDR3 DNA: TGCGCCAGCAGTCTATGGCGGGAGACCTCCTACGAGCAGTACTTC
V gene: TRBV10-3; clone size: NA; D gene: TRBD2; CDR3 length: 15; J gene: TRBJ2-7; CDR3 protein: CAIRGLAGSSHEQYF; CDR3 DNA: TGTGCCATCAGAGGACTAGCGGGAAGCTCCCACGAGCAGTACTTC
V gene: TRBV4-1; clone size: NA; D gene: NA; CDR3 length: 15; J gene: TRBJ2-1; CDR3 protein: CASSQDGSIYNEQFF; CDR3 DNA: TGCGCCAGCAGCCAAGATGGTAGTATTTACAATGAGCAGTTCTTC
V gene: TRBV11-3; clone size: NA; D gene: TRBD2; CDR3 length: 15; J gene: TRBJ2-7; CDR3 protein: CASRLSSGISYEQYF; CDR3 DNA: TGTGCCAGCAGACTATCTAGCGGGATCTCCTACGAGCAGTACTTC
V gene: TRBV7-3; clone size: NA; D gene: NA; CDR3 length: 15; J gene: TRBJ1-3; CDR3 protein: CASSLNRRSGNTIYF; CDR3 DNA: TGTGCCAGCAGCTTAAATCGCAGGTCTGGAAACACCATATATTTT
V gene: TRBV7-2; clone size: NA; D gene: TRBD2; CDR3 length: 11; J gene: TRBJ2-1; CDR3 protein: CASSVSGGQFF; CDR3 DNA: TGTGCCAGCAGCGTTAGCGGGGGTCAGTTCTTC
V gene: TRBV6-1; clone size: NA; D gene: TRBD1; CDR3 length: 15; J gene: TRBJ2-5; CDR3 protein: CASKLGQGLLETQYF; CDR3 DNA: TGTGCCAGCAAACTTGGACAGGGTCTTTTAGAGACCCAGTACTTC
V gene: TRBV6-5; clone size: NA; D gene: NA; CDR3 length: 12; J gene: TRBJ2-7; CDR3 protein: CASSPRGWEQYF; CDR3 DNA: TGTGCCAGCAGTCCTCGGGGGTGGGAGCAGTACTTC
V gene: TRBV18; clone size: few; D gene: NA; CDR3 length: 16; J gene: TRBJ1-1; CDR3 protein: CASSSSMTAMNTEAFF; CDR3 DNA: TGTGCCAGCTCATCCTCTATGACAGCGATGAACACTGAAGCTTTCTTT
V gene: TRBV2; clone size: NA; D gene: NA; CDR3 length: 14; J gene: TRBJ1-1; CDR3 protein: CATPGTQVPFEAFF; CDR3 DNA: TGTGCCACTCCCGGGACACAAGTTCCTTTTGAAGCTTTCTTT
V gene: TRBV25-1; clone size: once; D gene: TRBD2; CDR3 length: 17; J gene: TRBJ2-1; CDR3 protein: CASSESPAGASYNEQFF; CDR3 DNA: TGTGCCAGCAGTGAATCACCAGCGGGAGCCTCCTACAATGAGCAGTTCTTC
V gene: TRBV9; clone size: NA; D gene: NA; CDR3 length: 14; J gene: TRBJ2-5; CDR3 protein: CASSVADSRETQYF; CDR3 DNA: TGTGCCAGCAGCGTAGCGGACTCTCGAGAGACCCAGTACTTC
V gene: TRBV5-1; clone size: NA; D gene: NA; CDR3 length: 13; J gene: TRBJ1-1; CDR3 protein: CASSLVADTEAFF; CDR3 DNA: TGCGCCAGCAGCTTGGTCGCAGACACTGAAGCTTTCTTT
V gene: TRBV29-1; clone size: NA; D gene: NA; CDR3 length: 12; J gene: TRBJ1-2; CDR3 protein: CSVEGQGFGYTF; CDR3 DNA: TGCAGCGTTGAAGGGCAGGGTTTTGGCTACACCTTC
V gene: TRBV2; clone size: NA; D gene: TRBD2; CDR3 length: 14; J gene: TRBJ2-1; CDR3 protein: CASRGLAGYNEQFF; CDR3 DNA: TGTGCCAGCAGAGGGCTAGCGGGGTACAATGAGCAGTTCTTC
V gene: TRBV19; clone size: NA; D gene: NA; CDR3 length: 13; J gene: TRBJ1-5; CDR3 protein: CASSNSWGQPQHF; CDR3 DNA: TGTGCCAGTAGTAATAGCTGGGGCCAGCCCCAGCATTTT
V gene: TRBV11-3; clone size: NA; D gene: TRBD2; CDR3 length: 14; J gene: TRBJ2-7; CDR3 protein: CASSPTSGSYEQYF; CDR3 DNA: TGTGCCAGCAGCCCGACTAGCGGTTCGTACGAGCAGTACTTC
V gene: TRBV2; clone size: NA; D gene: NA; CDR3 length: 16; J gene: TRBJ1-1; CDR3 protein: CASSEAGGEMNTEAFF; CDR3 DNA: TGTGCCAGCAGTGAAGCGGGGGGTGAGATGAACACTGAAGCTTTCTTT
V gene: TRBV19; clone size: NA; D gene: TRBD2; CDR3 length: 14; J gene: TRBJ2-1; CDR3 protein: CASTGGPAYNEQFF; CDR3 DNA: TGTGCCAGTACGGGAGGGCCCGCCTACAATGAGCAGTTCTTC